This TCR beta chain was documented in a study of T cell repertoires in cytomegalovirus infection. The CDR3 totals 14 residues. V lost 3 bases and J 3 bases, leaving 11 bases between the germline ends. Germline CDR1 MNHEY, CDR2 SMNVEV (reference sequence). TCRdb called the reads again in MiXCR, with one record for every CDR3 protein. The repertoire holds about 80,000 distinct CDR3 sequences, with roughly 3.7% as singletons. About this clonotype itself: A read error may be the cause here, since a much bigger clone is one base away.

The sample consisted of PBMCs. This chain uses TRBV27 with TRBJ1-1; no clear D gene. The source of this sequence is a human donor in good health (CMV status not recorded). Some clones in this sample may be carry-over from other donors' samples. CDR3 loop: CASSFRAGHTEAFF. Here the CDR3 DNA reads TGTGCCAGCAGTTTTAGAGCCGGGCACACTGAAGCTTTCTTT.